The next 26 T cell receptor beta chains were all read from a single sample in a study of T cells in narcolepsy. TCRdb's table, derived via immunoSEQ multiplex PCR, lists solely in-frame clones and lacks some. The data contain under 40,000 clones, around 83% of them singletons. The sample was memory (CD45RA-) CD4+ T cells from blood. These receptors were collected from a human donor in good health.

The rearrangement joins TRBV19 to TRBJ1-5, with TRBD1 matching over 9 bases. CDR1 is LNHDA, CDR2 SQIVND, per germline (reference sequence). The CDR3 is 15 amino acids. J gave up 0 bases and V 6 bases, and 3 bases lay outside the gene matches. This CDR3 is CASRTGGLSNQPQHF. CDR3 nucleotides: TGTGCCAGTAGGACAGGGGGGCTTAGCAATCAGCCCCAGCATTTT.

CDR3 sequence (DNA): TGCGCCAGCAGCCAGGCAAGCAGGAACACTGAAGCTTTCTTT. Translated: CASSQASRNTEAFF. The chain carries TRBV4-1 and TRBJ1-1; D call uncertain. V shed 3 bases and J shed 1 base, with 9 bases lying between them. The V gene's germline CDR1 is MGHRA and CDR2 YSYEKL. This CDR3 has 14 amino acids.

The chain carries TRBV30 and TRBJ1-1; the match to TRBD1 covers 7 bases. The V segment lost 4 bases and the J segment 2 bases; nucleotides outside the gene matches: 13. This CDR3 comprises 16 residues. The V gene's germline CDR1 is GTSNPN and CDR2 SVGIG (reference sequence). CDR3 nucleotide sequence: TGTGCCTGGACCCGTAAGGGCAGGGGGACCAACACTGAAGCTTTCTTT. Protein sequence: CAWTRKGRGTNTEAFF. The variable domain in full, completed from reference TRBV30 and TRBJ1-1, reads SQTIHQWPATLVQPVGSPLSLECTVEGTSNPNLYWYRQAAGRGLQLLFYSVGIGQISSEVPQNLSASRPQDRQFILSSKKLLLSDSGFYLCAWTRKGRGTNTEAFFGQGTRLTVV.

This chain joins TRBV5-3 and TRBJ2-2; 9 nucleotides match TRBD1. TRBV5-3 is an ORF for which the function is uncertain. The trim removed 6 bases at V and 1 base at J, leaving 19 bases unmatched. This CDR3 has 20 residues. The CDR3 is CARTHCLPGQGPKNTGELFF. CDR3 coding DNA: TGTGCCAGAACCCATTGCCTCCCGGGACAGGGACCTAAGAACACCGGGGAGCTGTTTTTT.

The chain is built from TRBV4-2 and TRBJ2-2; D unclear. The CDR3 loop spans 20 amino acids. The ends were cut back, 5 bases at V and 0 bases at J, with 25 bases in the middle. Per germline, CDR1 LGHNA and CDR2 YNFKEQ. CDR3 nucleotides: TGTGCCAGCAGCGGTTCGGCGAAGGGCCGTGGCTTCGCGAACACCGGGGAGCTGTTTTTT. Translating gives CASSGSAKGRGFANTGELFF.

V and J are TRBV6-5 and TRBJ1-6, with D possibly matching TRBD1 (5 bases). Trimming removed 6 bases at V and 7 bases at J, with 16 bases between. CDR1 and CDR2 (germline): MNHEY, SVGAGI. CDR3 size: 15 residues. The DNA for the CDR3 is TGTGCCAGCAGCCCATGGACATCTCTGAATTCACCCCTCCACTTT. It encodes CASSPWTSLNSPLHF.

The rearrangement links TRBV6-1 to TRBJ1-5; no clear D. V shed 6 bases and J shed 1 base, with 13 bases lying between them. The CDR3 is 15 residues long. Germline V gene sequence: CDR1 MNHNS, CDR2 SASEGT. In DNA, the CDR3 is TGTGCCAGCAGGATAGTGGCGGGGAGCAATCAGCCCCAGCATTTT. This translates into CASRIVAGSNQPQHF.

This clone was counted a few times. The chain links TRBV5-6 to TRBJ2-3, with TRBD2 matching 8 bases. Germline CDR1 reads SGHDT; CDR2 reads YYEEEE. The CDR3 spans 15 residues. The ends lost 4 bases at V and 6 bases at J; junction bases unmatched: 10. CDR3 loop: CASSAGGARRDTQYF. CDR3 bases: TGTGCCAGCAGCGCCGGGGGGGCACGCCGGGATACGCAGTATTTT.

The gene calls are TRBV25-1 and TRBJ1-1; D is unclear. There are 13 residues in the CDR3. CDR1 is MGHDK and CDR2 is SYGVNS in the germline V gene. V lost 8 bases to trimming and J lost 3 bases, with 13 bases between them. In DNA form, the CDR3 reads TGTGCCAGCTCCAGCGAATTGGACACTGAAGCTTTCTTT. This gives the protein CASSSELDTEAFF.

The CDR3 loop reads CASSQGLGNTIYF. CDR3 sequence (DNA): TGTGCCAGCAGCCAGGGTCTCGGAAACACCATATATTTT. The rearrangement joins TRBV6-5 to TRBJ1-3; possibly TRBD1 for D (5 bases). Germline values: CDR1 MNHEY, CDR2 SVGAGI. V was cut by 6 bases and J by 4 bases, with 10 bases left in between. There are 13 residues in the CDR3.

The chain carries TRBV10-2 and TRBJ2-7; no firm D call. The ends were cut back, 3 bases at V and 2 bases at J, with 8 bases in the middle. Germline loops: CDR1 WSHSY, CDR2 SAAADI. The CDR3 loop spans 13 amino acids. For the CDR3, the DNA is TGCGCCAGCAGTGAAGGCAGAGCCTACGAGCAGTACTTC. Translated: CASSEGRAYEQYF.

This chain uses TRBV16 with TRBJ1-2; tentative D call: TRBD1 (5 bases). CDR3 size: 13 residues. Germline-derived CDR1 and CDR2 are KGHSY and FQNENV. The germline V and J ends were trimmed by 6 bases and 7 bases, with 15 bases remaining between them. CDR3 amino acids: CASRLPGPGGYTF. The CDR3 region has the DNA TGTGCCAGCAGACTTCCGGGACCGGGTGGCTACACCTTC. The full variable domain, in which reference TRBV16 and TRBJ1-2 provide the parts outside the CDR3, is GEEVAQTPKHLVRGEGQKAKLYCAPIKGHSYVFWYQQVLKNEFKFLISFQNENVFDETGMPKERFSAKCLPNSPCSLEIQATKLEDSAVYFCASRLPGPGGYTFGSGTRLTVV.

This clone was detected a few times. The CDR3 coding sequence is TGTGCCAGCAGCTTACTATCTTGGGCCATCGCACTAGGGTTCACTGAAGCTTTCTTT. This translates into CASSLLSWAIALGFTEAFF. The J gene is TRBJ1-1, the V gene TRBV7-8; D remains unclear. The V gene's germline CDR1 is SGHVS and CDR2 FQNEAQ. The CDR3 loop spans 19 amino acids. V was cut by 2 bases and J by 4 bases, with 26 bases left in between.

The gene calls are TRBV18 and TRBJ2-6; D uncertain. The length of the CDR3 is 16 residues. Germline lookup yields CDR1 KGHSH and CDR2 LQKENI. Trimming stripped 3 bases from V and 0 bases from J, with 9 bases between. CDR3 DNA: TGTGCCAGCTCACCGACTTCGTCCTCTGGGGCCAACGTCCTGACTTTC. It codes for CASSPTSSSGANVLTF.

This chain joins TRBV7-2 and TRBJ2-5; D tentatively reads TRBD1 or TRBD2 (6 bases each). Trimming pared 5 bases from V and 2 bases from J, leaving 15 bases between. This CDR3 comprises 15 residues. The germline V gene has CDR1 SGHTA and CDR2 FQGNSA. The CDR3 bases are TGTGCCAGCAGCCACGGCCGGGGGCAACAAGAGACCCAGTACTTC. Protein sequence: CASSHGRGQQETQYF.

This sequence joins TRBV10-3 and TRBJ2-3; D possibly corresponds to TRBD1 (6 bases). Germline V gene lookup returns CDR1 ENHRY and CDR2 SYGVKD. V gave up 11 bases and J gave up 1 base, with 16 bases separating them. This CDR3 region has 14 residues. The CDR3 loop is CALGGLGGTDTQYF. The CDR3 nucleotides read TGTGCCTTAGGGGGTCTGGGTGGCACAGATACGCAGTATTTT.

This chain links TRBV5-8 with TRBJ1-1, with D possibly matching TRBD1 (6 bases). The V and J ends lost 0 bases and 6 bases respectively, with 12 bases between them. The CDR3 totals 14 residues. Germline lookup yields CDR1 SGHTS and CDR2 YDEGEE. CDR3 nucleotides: TGTGCCAGCAGCTTGGACAGGGTTAGGTCTGAAGCTTTCTTT. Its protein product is CASSLDRVRSEAFF. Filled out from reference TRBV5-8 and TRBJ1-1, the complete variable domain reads EAGVTQSPTHLIKTRGQQATLRCSPISGHTSVYWYQQALGLGLQFLLWYDEGEERNRGNFPPRFSGRQFPNYSSELNVNALELEDSALYLCASSLDRVRSEAFFGQGTRLTVV.

CDR3 amino acids: CASSLGGAGGNTYEQYF. The CDR3 DNA sequence: TGTGCCAGCAGCTTGGGTGGAGCGGGGGGAAACACCTACGAGCAGTACTTC. The genes are TRBV7-6 and TRBJ2-7, with 9 bases lining up with TRBD2. CDR1 and CDR2 from the germline V gene are SGHVS and FNYEAQ. Trimming cost V 3 bases and J 2 bases; bases outside gene matches: 11. The CDR3 has 17 amino acids.

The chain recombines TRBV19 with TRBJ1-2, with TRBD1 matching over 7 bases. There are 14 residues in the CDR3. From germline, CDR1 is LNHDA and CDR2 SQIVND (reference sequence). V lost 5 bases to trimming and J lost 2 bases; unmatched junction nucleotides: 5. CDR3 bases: TGTGCCAGTAGTTTGGCCAGGGGGAACTATGGCTACACCTTC. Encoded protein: CASSLARGNYGYTF.

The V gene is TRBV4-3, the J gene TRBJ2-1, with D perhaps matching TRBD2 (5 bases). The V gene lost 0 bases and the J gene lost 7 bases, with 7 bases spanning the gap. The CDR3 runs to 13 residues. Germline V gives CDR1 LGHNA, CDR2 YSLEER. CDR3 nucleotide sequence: TGCGCCAGCAGCCAAGAAGGCGGGAATGAGCAGTTCTTC. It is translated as CASSQEGGNEQFF.

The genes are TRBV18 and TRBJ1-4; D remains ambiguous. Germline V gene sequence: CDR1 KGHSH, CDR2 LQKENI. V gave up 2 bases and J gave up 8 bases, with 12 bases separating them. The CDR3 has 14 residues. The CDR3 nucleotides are TGTGCCAGCTCACCAAGGCGGGATGGAGAAAAACTGTTTTTT. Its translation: CASSPRRDGEKLFF.

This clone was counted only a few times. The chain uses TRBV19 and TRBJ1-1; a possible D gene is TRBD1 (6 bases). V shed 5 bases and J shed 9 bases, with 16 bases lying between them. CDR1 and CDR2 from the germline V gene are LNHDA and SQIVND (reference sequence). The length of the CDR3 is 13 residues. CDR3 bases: TGTGCCAGTAGTGTGGCACAGGGAAGCCAAGCTTTCTTT. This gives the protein CASSVAQGSQAFF. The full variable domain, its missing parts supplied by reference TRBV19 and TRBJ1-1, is DGGITQSPKYLFRKEGQNVTLSCEQNLNHDAMYWYRQDPGQGLRLIYYSQIVNDFQKGDIAEGYSVSREKKESFPLTVTSAQKNPTAFYLCASSVAQGSQAFFGQGTRLTVV.

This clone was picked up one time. CDR3 residues: CASSQTSPGHGSYEQYF. CDR3 DNA: TGTGCCAGCAGCCAAACCTCTCCGGGACACGGCTCCTACGAGCAGTACTTC. The J gene is TRBJ2-7, the V gene TRBV11-3; possible D gene TRBD1, 6 bases. The V end was cut by 5 bases, the J end by 0 bases, with 20 bases between. This CDR3 has 17 residues. Germline CDR1 is SGHNT and CDR2 is YENEEA.

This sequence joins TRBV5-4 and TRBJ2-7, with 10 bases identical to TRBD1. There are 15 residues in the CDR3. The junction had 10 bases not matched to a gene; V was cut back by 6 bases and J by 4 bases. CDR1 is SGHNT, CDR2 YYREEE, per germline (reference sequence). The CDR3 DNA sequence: TGTGCCAGCAACCCCCGGGGACAGGGGCCGTACGAGCAGTACTTC. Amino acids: CASNPRGQGPYEQYF.

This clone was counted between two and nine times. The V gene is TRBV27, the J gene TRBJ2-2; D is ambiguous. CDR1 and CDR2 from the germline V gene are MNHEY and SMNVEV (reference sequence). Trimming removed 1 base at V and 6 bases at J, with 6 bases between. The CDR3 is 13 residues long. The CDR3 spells CASSLWVSGELFF. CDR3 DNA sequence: TGTGCCAGCAGTTTATGGGTTTCCGGGGAGCTGTTTTTT.

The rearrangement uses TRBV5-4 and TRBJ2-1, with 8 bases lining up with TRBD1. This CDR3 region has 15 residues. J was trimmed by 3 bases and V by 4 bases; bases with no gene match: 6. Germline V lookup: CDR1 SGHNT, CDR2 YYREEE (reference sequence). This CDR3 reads CASSIGQGGYNEQFF. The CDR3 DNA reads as TGTGCCAGCAGCATAGGACAGGGAGGCTACAATGAGCAGTTCTTC.